This T cell receptor beta chain was profiled in a study of T cell responses to AZD1222 COVID-19 vaccine. Study information: It was second doses at about 4 or about 12 weeks that were pooled.

Germline CDR1 is LGHDT and CDR2 is YNNKEL (reference sequence). This CDR3 is 15 amino acids long. Trimming removed 4 bases from V and 3 bases from J; junction bases left unmatched: 8. This clone occurred once. The antigen is unknown. Only in-frame clones appear in the TCRdb table, and some are missing; sequencing was by immunoSEQ multiplex PCR. This repertoire shows under 150,000 clones, roughly 91% found once; its top ten account for around 4.7%. Overall study results and limits: There were mostly white British donors and more females than males, and clonal diversity was possibly underestimated. Distributed over spike, vaccine-associated CD4 TCRs predominated at 160-218 and 743-854. As reported, nearly half of all spike-specific TCRs target variant regions that are unmutated.

Specimen: peripheral blood, collected on day 0 of AZD1222 vaccination. V gene TRBV3-1 (or the pseudogene TRBV3-2) combines with J gene TRBJ2-7; TRBD1 matches at 8 bases. The TCR was taken from an adult in good health. The CDR3 coding sequence is TGTGCCAGCAGCCCTCGACAGGGGAAATACTACGAGCAGTACTTC. Protein: CASSPRQGKYYEQYF.